The rows below give T cell receptor beta chains drawn from one sample of a study of technical replicates of blood from a few donors. Generated by immunoSEQ multiplex PCR, the TCRdb table keeps only in-frame clones and is missing some. The data contain around 84,000 clones, 85% to 95% of them singletons. Sequencing was done on a sample of T cells isolated from PBMCs. The source is a human donor in good health. The CDR3 runs from the conserved cysteine through the conserved F or W. D genes are given only for firm matches. Rows may omit the clone size; those that give it use once, few, many or a size class.

j_call v_call d_call clone_size cdr3_aa cdr3_nt
TRBJ2-1 TRBV4-1 TRBD2 - CASSQEQFTAGGFNEQFF TGCGCCAGCAGCCAAGAACAGTTTACAGCGGGAGGGTTTAATGAGCAGTTCTTC
TRBJ2-7 TRBV13 TRBD2 - CASSYPGGFKQYF TGTGCCAGCAGCTACCCCGGGGGGTTTAAGCAGTACTTC
TRBJ2-7 TRBV27 - - CATKGGPRSYEQYF TGTGCCACAAAGGGCGGGCCACGATCCTACGAGCAGTACTTC
TRBJ1-1 TRBV18 - once CASSRAMGAWAEAFF TGTGCCAGCTCACGCGCCATGGGGGCTTGGGCTGAAGCTTTCTTT
TRBJ1-5 TRBV7-8 - - CASTPGRNSNQPQHF TGTGCCAGCACTCCGGGGAGGAATAGCAATCAGCCCCAGCATTTT
TRBJ2-2 TRBV10-3 TRBD1 - CAITSQGATGELFF TGTGCCATCACTAGTCAGGGGGCCACCGGGGAGCTGTTTTTT
TRBJ1-2 TRBV4-1 - - CASTFGGQGNYGYTF TGCGCCAGCACCTTCGGGGGTCAAGGTAACTATGGCTACACCTTC
TRBJ2-1 TRBV28 TRBD2 - CASRFTGVAGEPEQFF TGTGCCAGCAGATTTACGGGGGTGGCGGGAGAGCCTGAGCAGTTCTTC
TRBJ1-5 TRBV6-5 - - CASSYLDGQPQHF TGTGCCAGCAGTTACCTAGACGGCCAGCCCCAGCATTTT
TRBJ2-1 TRBV7-3 - - CASSLNGGLYNEQFF TGTGCCAGCAGTCTAAACGGGGGTCTATACAATGAGCAGTTCTTC
TRBJ2-7 TRBV29-1 TRBD2 - CSVRASGYYEQYF TGCAGCGTCCGGGCTAGCGGCTACTACGAGCAGTACTTC
TRBJ2-7 TRBV28 TRBD2 - CASSFYLAASYEQYF TGTGCCAGCAGTTTCTATCTAGCGGCCTCCTACGAGCAGTACTTC
TRBJ1-4 TRBV6-5 - - CASSYLDTGEKLFF TGTGCCAGCAGTTACCTCGACACGGGGGAAAAACTGTTTTTT
TRBJ2-7 TRBV6-1 - - CASSSRGPQTYEQYF TGTGCCAGCAGTTCAAGGGGCCCACAGACCTACGAGCAGTACTTC
TRBJ2-5 TRBV11-2 TRBD2 - CASSSGLGGETQYF TGTGCCAGCAGCTCCGGACTAGGTGGAGAGACCCAGTACTTC
TRBJ2-7 TRBV6-5 - once CASGQYEQYF TGTGCCAGCGGCCAATACGAGCAGTACTTC
TRBJ2-1 TRBV30 TRBD2 few CAWIPQGGLAGSNNEQFF TGTGCCTGGATTCCCCAGGGGGGACTAGCGGGAAGCAACAATGAGCAGTTCTTC
TRBJ2-7 TRBV28 TRBD2 - CASSFSREVVEQYF TGTGCCAGCAGTTTTTCTCGGGAGGTGGTTGAGCAGTACTTC
TRBJ2-5 TRBV5-1 TRBD1 - CASSSGQAGQETQYF TGCGCCAGCAGCTCAGGACAGGCAGGCCAAGAGACCCAGTACTTC
TRBJ2-1 TRBV29-1 TRBD1 - CSVEDLGTGGWDEQFF TGCAGCGTTGAAGATCTCGGGACAGGGGGCTGGGATGAGCAGTTCTTC
TRBJ1-4 TRBV15 - - CATSRGSTNEKLFF TGTGCCACCAGCAGAGGCAGTACTAATGAAAAACTGTTTTTT
TRBJ1-2 TRBV28 - - CASRGRNYGYTF TGTGCCAGCAGGGGGAGAAACTATGGCTACACCTTC
TRBJ2-2 TRBV7-9 TRBD2 - CASSLNLAANTGELFF TGTGCCAGCAGCCTGAACCTAGCGGCGAACACCGGGGAGCTGTTTTTT
TRBJ2-7 TRBV6-1 TRBD1 - CASSELWGQTYSYEQYF TGTGCCAGCAGTGAATTGTGGGGACAGACCTACTCCTACGAGCAGTACTTC
TRBJ2-5 TRBV7-6 TRBD2 - CASSLSAGGETQYF TGTGCCAGCAGCTTATCGGCGGGAGGGGAGACCCAGTACTTC
TRBJ1-1 TRBV9 - - CASSPGGGRNTEAFF TGTGCCAGCAGCCCTGGGGGGGGACGTAACACTGAAGCTTTCTTT
TRBJ1-5 TRBV5-1 TRBD1 - CASSPGPGQGSTQPQHF TGCGCCAGCAGCCCGGGGCCCGGACAGGGGAGCACTCAGCCCCAGCATTTT
TRBJ1-5 TRBV2 TRBD1 - CASRRTGSDQPQHF TGTGCCAGCAGGCGGACAGGGTCGGATCAGCCCCAGCATTTT
TRBJ1-1 TRBV11-3 - - CASSLGGGWNTEAFF TGTGCCAGCAGCTTAGGAGGAGGGTGGAACACTGAAGCTTTCTTT
TRBJ1-1 TRBV2 TRBD1 - CASSANLGAGGGPGAFF TGTGCCAGCAGTGCCAACCTGGGGGCAGGGGGTGGACCAGGAGCTTTCTTT
TRBJ1-1 TRBV28 - - CASTWGTEAFF TGTGCCAGCACCTGGGGCACGGAAGCTTTCTTT
TRBJ2-7 TRBV27 TRBD1 - CASSLGDRVYEQYF TGTGCCAGCAGTTTAGGGGACAGGGTGTACGAGCAGTACTTC
TRBJ1-2 TRBV29-1 - - CSVEGIDGANTF TGCAGCGTTGAAGGAATCGATGGGGCTAACACCTTC
TRBJ2-3 TRBV30 TRBD1 once CAWSEGAYSRTDTQYF TGTGCCTGGAGTGAGGGGGCCTACTCTCGCACAGATACGCAGTATTTT
TRBJ2-2 TRBV2 - - CASCENGSPNTGELFF TGTGCCAGCTGCGAGAACGGGTCTCCAAACACCGGGGAGCTGTTTTTT
TRBJ2-5 TRBV11-2 - - CASSPSRQGWETQYF TGTGCCAGCAGCCCGTCTCGTCAGGGATGGGAGACCCAGTACTTC
TRBJ2-7 TRBV15 - - CATSRDIGVRLGSYEQYF TGTGCCACCAGCAGAGATATCGGGGTCCGCCTGGGCTCCTACGAGCAGTACTTC
TRBJ2-3 TRBV10-3 - once CAIRLDGVSTDTQYF TGTGCCATCAGGCTGGACGGGGTTAGCACAGATACGCAGTATTTT
TRBJ1-1 TRBV29-1 - - CSVGGLMNTEAFF TGCAGCGTTGGAGGGTTAATGAACACTGAAGCTTTCTTT
TRBJ2-7 TRBV4-1 - - CASSQDSGVSSEQYF TGCGCCAGCAGCCAAGATTCAGGGGTCTCAAGTGAGCAGTACTTC
TRBJ1-1 TRBV5-6 - - CASSLEWQPNTEAFF TGTGCCAGCAGCTTGGAATGGCAACCGAACACTGAAGCTTTCTTT
TRBJ1-1 TRBV20-1 - - CREGFNTEAFF TGCAGGGAGGGATTTAACACTGAAGCTTTCTTT
TRBJ1-4 TRBV4-1 - few CASSQGISTDRDVRGKLFF TGCGCCAGCAGCCAAGGAATCTCCACCGACCGGGACGTCAGGGGAAAACTGTTTTTT
TRBJ2-7 TRBV2 - - CASRTVNEQYF TGTGCCAGCAGGACAGTCAACGAGCAGTACTTC
TRBJ1-1 TRBV19 - - CASSGLRGGEAFF TGTGCCAGTAGTGGACTAAGGGGCGGGGAAGCTTTCTTT
TRBJ2-5 TRBV18 TRBD2 - CASSPPSGGGRETQYF TGTGCCAGCTCACCCCCCAGCGGGGGAGGACGAGAGACCCAGTACTTC